The 27 T cell receptor beta chains below all came from one sample that was sequenced in a study of blood T cell repertoires in COVID-19. Here immunoSEQ multiplex PCR was the method, and the copy in TCRdb shows in-frame clones only, minus some. The data show approximately 50,000 clones, around 85% seen once. The sequenced material came from peripheral blood. The receptor source for this set is a man in his fifties or sixties with acute or convalescent COVID-19.

The genes are TRBV7-3 and TRBJ1-1; D remains ambiguous. The V and J ends lost 3 bases and 1 base respectively, with 6 bases between them. The CDR3 has 13 residues. Germline V CDR1 and CDR2: SGHTA, FQGTGA. The CDR3 DNA reads TGTGCCAGCAGCTTTCAGGAGAACACTGAAGCTTTCTTT. Translating gives CASSFQENTEAFF.

This clone was seen once. The V gene is TRBV2, the J gene TRBJ1-6; 8 bases agree with TRBD1. Germline values: CDR1 SNHLY, CDR2 FYNNEI. The CDR3 contains 14 residues. Trimming removed 6 bases from V and 7 bases from J; junction bases left unmatched: 5. For the CDR3, the DNA is TGTGCCAGCAGGGACAGGGTTAGCAATTCACCCCTCCACTTT. It is translated as CASRDRVSNSPLHF.

V and J are TRBV21-1 and TRBJ1-5; the listed D gene, TRBD1, was not tested against the DNA. TRBV21-1 corresponds to a pseudogene. The CDR3 contains 19 residues. The CDR3 sequence is CASSKGDGQGIRGNQPQHF. The CDR3, as DNA: TGTGCCAGCAGCAAAGGGGACGGACAGGGGATTCGAGGCAATCAGCCCCAGCATTTT.

This chain joins TRBV5-1 and TRBJ2-5; TRBD1 might be the D (5 bases). The CDR3 extends over 12 amino acids. Deletions cut 1 base from V and 5 bases from J, with 6 bases between. Germline-derived CDR1 and CDR2 are SGHRS and YFSETQ. CDR3 loop: CASSLWGETQYF. Here the CDR3 DNA reads TGCGCCAGCAGCTTGTGGGGCGAGACCCAGTACTTC.

This rearrangement joins TRBV7-8 to TRBJ2-1, with 9 positions matching TRBD2. CDR1 is SGHVS and CDR2 is FQNEAQ in the germline V gene. V lost 6 bases, J lost 4 bases, and 4 bases stayed unmatched. This CDR3 spans 14 amino acids. CDR3 nucleotide sequence: TGTGCCAGCAGTCGACTAGCGGAGTACAATGAGCAGTTCTTC. Its protein product is CASSRLAEYNEQFF.

J is TRBJ2-2 and V is TRBV6-5; TRBD1 matches at 8 bases. CDR3 length: 15 amino acids. Germline CDR1 MNHEY, CDR2 SVGAGI. Trimming at V came to 8 bases and at J to 8 bases, leaving 13 bases not matched to a gene. The CDR3 DNA reads TGTGCCAGCTTACCGCAGGGGGCTATTAAGGGGGAGCTGTTTTTT. It codes for CASLPQGAIKGELFF.

The chain combines TRBV28 with TRBJ1-4; D gene ambiguous. Germline CDR1 is MDHEN and CDR2 is SYDVKM. The V and J ends lost 2 bases and 2 bases respectively, with 9 bases between them. There are 15 residues in the CDR3. This CDR3 reads CASSLAGFTNEKLFF. CDR3 DNA: TGTGCCAGCAGTTTAGCGGGGTTCACTAATGAAAAACTGTTTTTT.

The chain joins TRBV5-1 to TRBJ1-1; 8 bases match TRBD1. Unmatched junction bases numbered 11, after V lost 4 bases and J lost 3 bases. Germline V gene data show CDR1 as SGHRS and CDR2 as YFSETQ. This CDR3 contains 16 residues. Here the CDR3 reads CASSLQGAGTYTEAFF. The CDR3 nucleotides are TGCGCCAGCAGCCTCCAGGGGGCTGGAACCTACACTGAAGCTTTCTTT.

The chain carries TRBV19 and TRBJ2-3; 9 positions agree with TRBD2. V lost 7 bases and J lost 0; bases outside the gene matches: 8. This CDR3 spans 16 amino acids. CDR1 and CDR2 (germline): LNHDA, SQIVND (reference sequence). Here the CDR3 reads CASNSGSQASTDTQYF. The CDR3 region has the DNA TGTGCCAGTAATAGCGGGAGCCAAGCTAGCACAGATACGCAGTATTTT.

The V and J genes are TRBV7-9 and TRBJ1-1, with D unresolved. The V and J ends lost 1 base and 1 base respectively, with 7 bases between them. The length of the CDR3 is 14 residues. In germline, CDR1 is SEHNR, CDR2 FQNEAQ (reference sequence). CDR3 DNA sequence: TGTGCCAGCAGCTTAGGCGGGCAGAACACTGAAGCTTTCTTT. Its protein product is CASSLGGQNTEAFF.

The chain couples TRBV29-1 to TRBJ2-1, with D possibly matching TRBD2 (5 bases). Per the germline V gene, CDR1 is SQVTM and CDR2 is ANQGSEA. The CDR3 is made up of 14 amino acids. Between the trimmed V and J ends, which lost 6 bases and 8 bases, there was a span of 20 bases. The CDR3 sequence: CSVPPTSGSHEQFF. CDR3 bases: TGCAGCGTCCCCCCGACCAGCGGAAGCCATGAGCAGTTCTTC.

The J gene is TRBJ1-1, the V gene TRBV5-1, with D unclear. Deletions cut 4 bases from V and 1 base from J, with 5 bases between. The germline gives CDR1 SGHRS, CDR2 YFSETQ. This CDR3 is built from 12 residues. The CDR3 loop reads CASSLPNTEAFF. In nucleotides, the CDR3 is TGCGCCAGCAGCCTACCGAACACTGAAGCTTTCTTT.

The J gene is TRBJ1-1, the V gene TRBV28; 7 bases line up with TRBD1. The germline V gene has CDR1 MDHEN and CDR2 SYDVKM. After removal of 2 bases from V and 4 bases from J, the junction contained 4 bases not matched to a gene. This CDR3 spans 14 amino acids. CDR3 DNA: TGTGCCAGCAGTTTAACAGGGGAAGTCACTGAAGCTTTCTTT. Translated, it gives CASSLTGEVTEAFF.

This sequence joins TRBV7-9 and TRBJ1-1, with TRBD1 matching 7 bases. The CDR3 length is 12 residues. The J segment lost 7 bases and the V segment lost 5 bases, leaving 4 bases of the junction unmatched. Germline assignment: CDR1 SEHNR and CDR2 FQNEAQ (reference sequence). This CDR3 is CASSRTGLEAFF. For the CDR3, the DNA is TGTGCCAGCAGCAGGACAGGACTTGAAGCTTTCTTT. Full variable domain (remainder filled in from reference TRBV7-9 and TRBJ1-1): DTGVSQNPRHKITKRGQNVTFRCDPISEHNRLYWYRQTLGQGPEFLTYFQNEAQLEKSRLLSDRFSAERPKGSFSTLEIQRTEQGDSAMYLCASSRTGLEAFFGQGTRLTVV.

The CDR3 region is CAWSVSRSGYGYTF. Here the CDR3 DNA reads TGTGCCTGGAGTGTATCGAGGAGCGGCTATGGCTACACCTTC. V and J are TRBV30 and TRBJ1-2; D ambiguous. V lost 0 bases to trimming and J lost 4 bases, with 12 bases between them. Germline CDR1 is GTSNPN and CDR2 is SVGIG (reference sequence). CDR3 length: 14 amino acids.

The chain employs TRBV5-4 and TRBJ1-2; D is ambiguous. With 4 bases removed from V and 4 bases from J, the gap between germline ends came to 20 bases. The CDR3 consists of 16 residues. Per germline, CDR1 SGHNT and CDR2 YYREEE (reference sequence). In nucleotides, the CDR3 is TGTGCCAGCAGCCTTGAGGTATCGGCGGGTGCCTATGGCTACACCTTC. It encodes CASSLEVSAGAYGYTF.

The chain carries TRBV6-5 and TRBJ2-6; D possibly corresponds to TRBD1 (6 bases). V gave up 6 bases and J gave up 3 bases, with 12 bases separating them. The germline CDR1 and CDR2 sequences are MNHEY and SVGAGI. The CDR3 is made up of 15 amino acids. CDR3 coding DNA: TGTGCCAGCAGACAGGGTTCGGGTGGGGCCAACGTCCTGACTTTC. Its protein is CASRQGSGGANVLTF.

V and J are TRBV29-1 and TRBJ2-2; the match to TRBD1 covers 8 bases. This CDR3 spans 13 amino acids. Germline V gene data show CDR1 as SQVTM and CDR2 as ANQGSEA. Trimming removed 7 bases from V and 7 bases from J; junction bases left unmatched: 8. CDR3: CSGGRGLNGELFF. CDR3 DNA sequence: TGCAGCGGTGGCAGGGGGCTTAACGGGGAGCTGTTTTTT.

The J gene is TRBJ2-2, the V gene TRBV9, with D unresolved. Trimming took 4 bases from V and 0 from J, leaving 7 bases between them. CDR3 size: 14 residues. Looked up from germline, CDR1 is SGDLS and CDR2 is YYNGEE. CDR3 in DNA: TGTGCCAGCAGCTTTAACTCGAACACCGGGGAGCTGTTTTTT. Its protein product is CASSFNSNTGELFF.

This rearrangement joins TRBV6-4 to TRBJ1-6; D call uncertain. Trimming left V 2 bases short and J 11 bases short, with 10 bases between. This CDR3 spans 13 amino acids. In germline, CDR1 is MRHNA, CDR2 SNTAGT. The CDR3 nucleotides are TGTGCCAGCAGTGACAGGCCGGGTCCACCCCTCCACTTT. Translating gives CASSDRPGPPLHF.

The chain carries TRBV6-5 and TRBJ2-7; TRBD1 matches 9 bases. The V segment lost 6 bases and the J segment 6 bases; nucleotides outside the gene matches: 6. The length of the CDR3 is 13 residues. Germline V CDR1 and CDR2: MNHEY, SVGAGI. The CDR3 DNA is TGTGCCAGCAGGGGGACAGGGTTAGGCGAGCAGTACTTC. Its translation is CASRGTGLGEQYF.

In its sample, this clone was seen a few times. The chain recombines TRBV29-1 with TRBJ1-1; 8 bases map to TRBD1. J lost 8 bases, V lost 7 bases, and 12 bases had no gene match. From germline, CDR1 is SQVTM and CDR2 ANQGSEA. This CDR3 contains 13 residues. The CDR3 DNA follows: TGCAGCGCGGTCGGACAGGGCGGTCCCGAAGCTTTCTTT. Residues: CSAVGQGGPEAFF.

The gene calls are TRBV5-5 and TRBJ2-1; unclear D gene. The V gene's germline CDR1 is SGHKS and CDR2 YYEKEE (reference sequence). Trimming left V 0 bases short and J 7 bases short, with 14 bases between. The CDR3 totals 15 residues. CDR3 DNA sequence: TGTGCCAGCAGCTTGGGAGGCGGAACGAGGAATGAGCAGTTCTTC. As protein: CASSLGGGTRNEQFF.

This clone was observed once. The chain employs TRBV15 and TRBJ2-5, with D unresolved. The V gene's germline CDR1 is LNHNV and CDR2 YYDKDF (reference sequence). There are 12 residues in the CDR3. The V end was cut by 1 base, the J end by 5 bases, with 5 bases between. As DNA, the CDR3 is TGTGCCACCAGCAGAGTCGGTGAGACCCAGTACTTC. Amino acids: CATSRVGETQYF.

The chain employs TRBV13 and TRBJ1-1, with D uncertain. The germline gives CDR1 PRHDT, CDR2 FYEKMQ (reference sequence). The CDR3 totals 12 residues. V was cut by 4 bases and J by 2 bases, with 5 bases left in between. The CDR3, as DNA: TGTGCCAGCAGCTCCTTTAACACTGAAGCTTTCTTT. As protein: CASSSFNTEAFF.

This rearrangement joins TRBV7-9 to TRBJ2-7; 9 nucleotides align to TRBD2. V was clipped by 2 bases and J by 2 bases; unmatched bases: 7. There are 16 residues in the CDR3. Germline lookup yields CDR1 SEHNR and CDR2 FQNEAQ (reference sequence). The CDR3 DNA follows: TGTGCCAGCAGCTTAAGTACCGGACTAGCGACCTACGAGCAGTACTTC. Encoded protein: CASSLSTGLATYEQYF.

V and J are TRBV14 and TRBJ1-4; unclear D gene. In germline, CDR1 is SGHDN, CDR2 FVKESK. The CDR3 has 16 amino acids. Trimming took 4 bases from V and 8 from J, leaving 20 bases between them. The CDR3 sequence: CASSRTRRASGEKLFF. In DNA form, the CDR3 reads TGTGCCAGCAGCCGAACACGGAGGGCTTCGGGGGAAAAACTGTTTTTT.